The 15 T cell receptor beta chains below come from one sample, sequenced in a study of vaccination and CD4 T cells after COVID-19. The Oncomine TCR Beta short-read assay sequenced DNA from cultured CD4+ T cells. MiXCR, run by TCRdb on the PCR reads, gives a single entry per CDR3 protein. The sample has fewer than 20,000 distinct CDR3 sequences, about 32% seen once; the top ten hold about a sixth. Treatment denoted: approximately 9-day PBMC culture with coronavirus spike peptide pools or control peptides (ViraFEST assay). These TCRs are of unknown antigen specificity. Sequencing was carried out using cultured CD4+ T cells from blood. These receptors all stem from a human donor with COVID-19.

The chain uses TRBV7-2 and TRBJ2-4; D gene uncertain. This CDR3 comprises 17 residues. The V and J ends lost 1 base and 0 bases respectively, with 13 bases between them. Germline V lookup: CDR1 SGHTA, CDR2 FQGNSA. The CDR3 region has the DNA TGTGCCAGCAGCTTAGTCGGCACCCCAGGAGCCAAAAACATTCAGTACTTC. It translates to CASSLVGTPGAKNIQYF.

This clonotype was picked up a small number of times. V is TRBV4-1 and J is TRBJ2-5; TRBD2 might be the D (5 bases). CDR3 length equals 14 residues. Deletions cut 1 base from V and 4 bases from J, with 10 bases between. The germline V gene has CDR1 MGHRA and CDR2 YSYEKL. CDR3 region: CASSQGVGIETQYF. For the CDR3, the DNA is TGCGCCAGCAGCCAAGGGGTCGGGATAGAGACCCAGTACTTC.

Note on this clonotype: The DNA is left out, because the CDR3 cannot be placed on it with certainty; the CDR3 is given as TCRdb lists it. The chain links TRBV20-1 to TRBJ1-4; TRBD1, the table's D call, lacks a check against the DNA. The CDR3 contains 22 residues when both ends are counted. Per germline, CDR1 DFQATT and CDR2 SNEGSKA (reference sequence). CDR3: CSARGTDWTYEQYFGPGEKLFF.

This rearrangement joins TRBV6-2 or TRBV6-3 to TRBJ2-2; D remains ambiguous. Germline V gene lookup returns CDR1 MNHEY and CDR2 SVGEGT. The length of the CDR3 is 13 residues. Trimming stripped 8 bases from V and 4 bases from J, with 11 bases between. Here the CDR3 reads CASLPAATGELFF. The CDR3 nucleotides read TGTGCCAGCCTCCCGGCAGCCACCGGGGAGCTGTTTTTT.

The CDR3: CSASEGREQYF. Written as DNA, the CDR3 is TGCAGTGCTAGTGAGGGGCGCGAGCAGTACTTC. The V gene is TRBV20-1, the J gene TRBJ2-7; perhaps D is TRBD1 or TRBD2 (5 bases each). Trimming cost V 3 bases and J 6 bases, with 9 bases left between them. This CDR3 is 11 amino acids long. Germline V CDR1 and CDR2: DFQATT, SNEGSKA (reference sequence).

V and J are TRBV10-2 and TRBJ1-6; D unresolved. The germline V gene encodes CDR1 WSHSY and CDR2 SAAADI. The V end lost 7 bases, the J end lost 5 bases, and 15 bases lay between the germline ends. The CDR3 length is 15 residues. CDR3 sequence: CASIAQVGHNSPLHF. The CDR3 DNA reads as TGCGCCAGCATTGCGCAAGTGGGCCATAATTCACCCCTCCACTTT.

The rearrangement joins TRBV27 to TRBJ2-7, with a weak D call TRBD1 (5 bases). V gave up 2 bases and J gave up 4 bases, with 9 bases separating them. The germline V gene encodes CDR1 MNHEY and CDR2 SMNVEV (reference sequence). This CDR3 has 13 residues. CDR3 loop: CASSLIRGYEQYF. DNA for the CDR3: TGTGCCAGCAGTTTAATTAGGGGTTACGAGCAGTACTTC.

Points on this clonotype: A much bigger clone sits one base away, suggesting this may be a read error. The chain links TRBV5-1 to TRBJ1-2; 9 bases are shared with TRBD1. The CDR3 is 16 residues long. The V and J ends lost 0 bases and 7 bases, in that order; junction bases with no gene match: 10. Germline-derived CDR1 and CDR2 are SGHRS and YFSETQ. Written as DNA, the CDR3 is TGCGCCAGCAGCTTGGGACAACTTGACAGGGGGGGTGGCTACACCTTC. It translates to CASSLGQLDRGGGYTF.

This clonotype was recorded a few times. This rearrangement joins TRBV6-1 to TRBJ1-5; D is uncertain. V was cut by 8 bases and J by 7 bases, with 12 bases left in between. Germline values: CDR1 MNHNS, CDR2 SASEGT. CDR3 size: 12 residues. The CDR3 loop is CASLIGDQPQHF. The CDR3 nucleotides are TGTGCCAGCCTAATTGGTGACCAGCCCCAGCATTTT.

The chain employs TRBV19 and TRBJ2-1; TRBD2 aligns across 10 bases. Germline CDR1 is LNHDA and CDR2 is SQIVND (reference sequence). The V segment lost 3 bases and the J segment 1 base; nucleotides outside the gene matches: 0. The CDR3 covers 15 residues. The CDR3 DNA reads TGTGCCAGTAGTATGACTAGCGGGTCCTACAATGAGCAGTTCTTC. It yields the protein CASSMTSGSYNEQFF. The full variable domain, with the rest looked up from reference TRBV19 and TRBJ2-1, is DGGITQSPKYLFRKEGQNVTLSCEQNLNHDAMYWYRQDPGQGLRLIYYSQIVNDFQKGDIAEGYSVSREKKESFPLTVTSAQKNPTAFYLCASSMTSGSYNEQFFGPGTRLTVL.

This clonotype was counted between two and nine times. The chain has TRBV6-1 and TRBJ1-5; TRBD1 agrees at 8 bases. The junction had 2 bases not matched to a gene; V was cut back by 3 bases and J by 4 bases. Germline CDR1 reads MNHNS; CDR2 reads SASEGT. This CDR3 contains 14 residues. The CDR3 is CASSEDRVNQPQHF. The CDR3 DNA is TGTGCCAGCAGTGAGGACAGGGTAAATCAGCCCCAGCATTTT.

The chain is built from TRBV12-3 or TRBV12-4 and TRBJ2-7; TRBD1 is a possible D gene (6 bases). CDR3 length: 14 amino acids. Between the trimmed V and J ends, which lost 6 bases and 1 base, there was a span of 13 bases. Here the CDR3 DNA reads TGTGCCAGCAGCGTAGACCAGGGGTCCTACGAGCAGTACTTC. It yields the protein CASSVDQGSYEQYF.

This clonotype was seen more than once but under ten times. The chain uses TRBV10-3 and TRBJ2-7; 10 bases are shared with TRBD1. The trim removed 6 bases at V and 3 bases at J, leaving 5 bases unmatched. This CDR3 is built from 14 residues. The germline gives CDR1 ENHRY, CDR2 SYGVKD. The CDR3 spells CAIRGTGDLYEQYF. The CDR3 DNA reads as TGTGCCATCAGGGGGACAGGGGATCTCTACGAGCAGTACTTC.

This sequence joins TRBV6-1 and TRBJ1-2, with D possibly TRBD1 on 5 matching bases. Germline loops: CDR1 MNHNS, CDR2 SASEGT. The CDR3 totals 12 residues. V dropped 10 bases and J dropped 6 bases, with 15 bases sitting between them. The CDR3 coding sequence is TGTGCCACCCGGCCAGGGAATGATGGCTACACCTTC. Translation: CATRPGNDGYTF.

This clonotype showed up just a few times. The chain carries TRBV2 and TRBJ1-5, with a tentative D call TRBD1 (6 bases). The CDR3 totals 15 residues. The germline V and J ends were trimmed by 7 bases and 5 bases, with 18 bases remaining between them. CDR1 is SNHLY and CDR2 is FYNNEI in the germline V gene. The CDR3 is CASNSKPGADQPQHF. The DNA for the CDR3 is TGTGCCAGCAACTCTAAACCAGGGGCGGATCAGCCCCAGCATTTT.